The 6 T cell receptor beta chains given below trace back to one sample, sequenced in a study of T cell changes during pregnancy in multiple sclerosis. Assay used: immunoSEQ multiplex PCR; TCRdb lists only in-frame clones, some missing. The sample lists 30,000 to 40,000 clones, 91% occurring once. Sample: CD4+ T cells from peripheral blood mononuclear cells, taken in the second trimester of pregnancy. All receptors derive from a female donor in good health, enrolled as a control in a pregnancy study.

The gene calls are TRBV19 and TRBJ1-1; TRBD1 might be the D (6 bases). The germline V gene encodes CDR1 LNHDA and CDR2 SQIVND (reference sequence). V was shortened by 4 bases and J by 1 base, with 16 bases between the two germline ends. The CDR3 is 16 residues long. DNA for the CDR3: TGTGCCAGTAGTAAGGGGGACCTCGGTAGGAACACTGAAGCTTTCTTT. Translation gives CASSKGDLGRNTEAFF.

The CDR3 sequence: CASSVPPGQGYGYTF. The CDR3, as DNA: TGTGCCAGCAGCGTGCCACCGGGACAGGGCTATGGCTACACCTTC. This chain uses TRBV5-6 with TRBJ1-2; TRBD1 matches at 9 bases. Losses at the gene ends were 4 bases for V and 4 bases for J; bases not matched to a gene: 8. CDR3 size: 15 residues. CDR1 and CDR2 (germline): SGHDT, YYEEEE.

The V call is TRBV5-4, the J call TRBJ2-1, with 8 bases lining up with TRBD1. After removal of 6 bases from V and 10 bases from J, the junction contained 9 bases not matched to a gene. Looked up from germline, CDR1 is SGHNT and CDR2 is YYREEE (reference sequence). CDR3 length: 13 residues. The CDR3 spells CASNQDRVREQFF. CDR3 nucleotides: TGTGCCAGCAACCAGGACAGGGTCCGGGAGCAGTTCTTC.

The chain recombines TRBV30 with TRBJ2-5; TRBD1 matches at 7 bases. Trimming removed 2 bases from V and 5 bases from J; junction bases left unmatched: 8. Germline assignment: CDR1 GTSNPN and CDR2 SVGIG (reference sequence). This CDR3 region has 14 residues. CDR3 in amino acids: CAWSIQGPWETQYF. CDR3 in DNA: TGTGCCTGGAGTATACAGGGGCCATGGGAGACCCAGTACTTC.

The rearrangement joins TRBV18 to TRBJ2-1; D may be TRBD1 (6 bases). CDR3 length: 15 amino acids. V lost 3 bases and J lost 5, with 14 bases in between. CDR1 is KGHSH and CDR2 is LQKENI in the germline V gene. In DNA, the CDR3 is TGTGCCAGCTCACCGGGGACATTGGCACACAATGAGCAGTTCTTC. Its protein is CASSPGTLAHNEQFF. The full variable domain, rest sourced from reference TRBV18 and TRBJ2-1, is NAGVMQNPRHLVRRRGQEARLRCSPMKGHSHVYWYRQLPEEGLKFMVYLQKENIIDESGMPKERFSAEFPKEGPSILRIQQVVRGDSAAYFCASSPGTLAHNEQFFGPGTRLTVL.

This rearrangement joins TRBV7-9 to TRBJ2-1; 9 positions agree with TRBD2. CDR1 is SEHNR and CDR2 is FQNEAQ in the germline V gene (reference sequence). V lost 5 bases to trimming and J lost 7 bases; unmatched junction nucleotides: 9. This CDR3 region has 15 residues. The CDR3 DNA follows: TGTGCCAGCAGCGTTAGCGGGGGACGAATGAATGAGCAGTTCTTC. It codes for CASSVSGGRMNEQFF.